These 14 T cell receptor beta chains were sequenced from one sample in a study of blood T cell repertoires in COVID-19. The table came from immunoSEQ multiplex PCR; TCRdb's copy has only in-frame clones and leaves some out. The data hold approximately 410,000 clones, with roughly 90% observed a single time. The sequenced sample was peripheral blood. All receptors come from a woman between 25 and 40 years old with active or convalescent COVID-19.

The rearrangement joins TRBV14 to TRBJ1-1; 9 bases align to TRBD1. Per the germline V gene, CDR1 is SGHDN and CDR2 is FVKESK. The CDR3 extends over 13 amino acids. V lost 4 bases to trimming and J lost 10 bases; unmatched junction nucleotides: 7. CDR3 region: CASSLVRQGVAFF. The CDR3 DNA reads TGTGCCAGCAGCCTCGTCCGACAGGGGGTAGCTTTCTTT.

The J gene is TRBJ1-2, the V gene TRBV5-5; D possibly corresponds to TRBD1 (5 bases). The V end lost 4 bases, the J end lost 5 bases, and 18 bases lay between the germline ends. Germline V gives CDR1 SGHKS, CDR2 YYEKEE (reference sequence). CDR3 length: 15 amino acids. Here the CDR3 reads CASSLGGGLGYGYTF. CDR3 in DNA: TGTGCCAGCAGCCTTGGCGGGGGGTTAGGATATGGCTACACCTTC.

As DNA, the CDR3 is TGTGCCAGCAGCCCAGAACTGACTAGTTTCTACGAGCAGTACTTC. Protein sequence: CASSPELTSFYEQYF. The genes are TRBV7-6 and TRBJ2-7; perhaps TRBD2 as D (6 bases). CDR1 and CDR2 (germline): SGHVS, FNYEAQ. The CDR3 spans 15 residues. Trimming stripped 5 bases from V and 3 bases from J, with 17 bases between. The full variable domain, completed using reference TRBV7-6 and TRBJ2-7, is GAGVSQSPRYKVTKRGQDVALRCDPISGHVSLYWYRQALGQGPEFLTYFNYEAQQDKSGLPNDRFSAERPEGSISTLTIQRTEQRDSAMYRCASSPELTSFYEQYFGPGTRLTVT.

The chain links TRBV2 to TRBJ2-3; 9 bases align to TRBD2. CDR1 is SNHLY and CDR2 is FYNNEI in the germline V gene. V gave up 0 bases and J gave up 4 bases; unmatched junction bases: 2. The CDR3 is 15 amino acids. CDR3 sequence: CASSEAGLASDTQYF. The CDR3 DNA is TGTGCCAGCAGTGAAGCGGGACTAGCATCAGATACGCAGTATTTT. Based on the CDR3 plus reference TRBV2 and TRBJ2-3, the full variable domain is EPEVTQTPSHQVTQMGQEVILRCVPISNHLYFYWYRQILGQKVEFLVSFYNNEISEKSEIFDDQFSVERPDGSNFTLKIRSTKLEDSAMYFCASSEAGLASDTQYFGPGTRLTVL.

The chain joins TRBV7-9 to TRBJ1-1, with D unresolved. The germline V and J ends were trimmed by 8 bases and 0 bases, with 16 bases remaining between them. The CDR3 loop spans 15 amino acids. Germline V CDR1 and CDR2: SEHNR, FQNEAQ (reference sequence). The CDR3 sequence: CASAGGFDMNTEAFF. DNA of the CDR3: TGTGCCAGCGCGGGAGGGTTTGACATGAACACTGAAGCTTTCTTT.

The rearrangement uses TRBV5-6 and TRBJ1-2; 9 nucleotides match TRBD1. V lost 4 bases and J lost 7; bases outside the gene matches: 5. Germline loops: CDR1 SGHDT, CDR2 YYEEEE. The CDR3 has 13 amino acids. CDR3 nucleotides: TGTGCCAGCAGCGAGGGACAGGGTAGTGGCTACACCTTC. This encodes CASSEGQGSGYTF.

The rearrangement uses TRBV10-3 and TRBJ2-1, with a tentative D call TRBD2 (6 bases). V lost 7 bases to trimming and J lost 4 bases, with 14 bases between them. CDR1 and CDR2 from the germline V gene are ENHRY and SYGVKD. The CDR3 sequence is 14 residues long. The CDR3 coding sequence is TGTGCCATCACGGGGACTGGGGATTACAATGAGCAGTTCTTC. This gives the protein CAITGTGDYNEQFF.

The rearrangement joins TRBV7-9 to TRBJ1-1; a possible D gene is TRBD1 (5 bases). The CDR3 totals 16 residues. In germline, CDR1 is SEHNR, CDR2 FQNEAQ (reference sequence). Trimming removed 3 bases at V and 1 base at J, with 15 bases between. CDR3 sequence reads: CASSLSIWGENTEAFF. For the CDR3, the DNA is TGTGCCAGCAGCTTGTCCATTTGGGGGGAGAACACTGAAGCTTTCTTT.

A note on this clone: Compared with germline, one end of the junction differs, possibly owing to a read error. V and J are TRBV19 and TRBJ1-6; 7 bases map to TRBD1. Germline lookup yields CDR1 LNHDA and CDR2 SQIVND (reference sequence). This CDR3 comprises 15 residues. CDR3 region: CASSDGDSYYSPLHF. The CDR3 DNA reads TGTGCCAGTAGTGACGGGGACAGCTATTATTCACCCCTCCACTTT.

V usage is TRBV13 and J usage is TRBJ2-3; TRBD2 might be the D (6 bases). Germline values: CDR1 PRHDT, CDR2 FYEKMQ (reference sequence). Trimming took off 4 bases at V and 2 bases at J, with 13 bases between the two ends. The length of the CDR3 is 15 residues. The CDR3 DNA reads as TGTGCCAGCAGCTCCACTAGCAGCTACACAGATACGCAGTATTTT. It translates to CASSSTSSYTDTQYF. Filled out from reference TRBV13 and TRBJ2-3, the complete variable domain reads AAGVIQSPRHLIKEKRETATLKCYPIPRHDTVYWYQQGPGQDPQFLISFYEKMQSDKGSIPDRFSAQQFSDYHSELNMSSLELGDSALYFCASSSTSSYTDTQYFGPGTRLTVL.

The chain couples TRBV4-2 to TRBJ1-2; 11 nucleotides line up with TRBD1. The length of the CDR3 is 18 residues. Germline CDR1 LGHNA, CDR2 YNFKEQ. Trimming cost V 0 bases and J 2 bases; bases outside gene matches: 8. The CDR3 DNA reads TGTGCCAGCAGCCAAGAAAGGACAGGGGGCAGGGGAAACTATGGCTACACCTTC. Translated, it gives CASSQERTGGRGNYGYTF.

The chain uses TRBV4-1 and TRBJ2-1; maybe TRBD1 (6 bases). V lost 0 bases to trimming and J lost 7 bases, with 13 bases between them. The CDR3 is 15 amino acids. The germline V gene has CDR1 MGHRA and CDR2 YSYEKL. CDR3 residues: CASSQDPQGGNEQFF. CDR3 bases: TGCGCCAGCAGCCAAGATCCACAGGGCGGTAATGAGCAGTTCTTC.

This chain connects TRBV9 to TRBJ2-7; 7 bases are a match to TRBD2. Losses at the gene ends were 0 bases for V and 7 bases for J; bases not matched to a gene: 16. Germline V gene lookup returns CDR1 SGDLS and CDR2 YYNGEE. This CDR3 region has 17 residues. CDR3 DNA sequence: TGTGCCAGCAGCGTAGGGGACTCGACCGCGATGGGAGGGGAGCAGTACTTC. It translates to CASSVGDSTAMGGEQYF.

V gene TRBV19 combines with J gene TRBJ2-6, with a weak D call TRBD2 (5 bases). CDR3 length: 18 residues. V was pared by 6 bases and J by 0 bases, with 18 bases between. The germline V gene encodes CDR1 LNHDA and CDR2 SQIVND (reference sequence). This CDR3 is CASSSGSSKVSGANVLTF. CDR3 DNA: TGTGCCAGTAGCTCTGGTTCTAGCAAGGTCTCTGGGGCCAACGTCCTGACTTTC. Based on the CDR3 plus reference TRBV19 and TRBJ2-6, the full variable domain is DGGITQSPKYLFRKEGQNVTLSCEQNLNHDAMYWYRQDPGQGLRLIYYSQIVNDFQKGDIAEGYSVSREKKESFPLTVTSAQKNPTAFYLCASSSGSSKVSGANVLTFGAGSRLTVL.